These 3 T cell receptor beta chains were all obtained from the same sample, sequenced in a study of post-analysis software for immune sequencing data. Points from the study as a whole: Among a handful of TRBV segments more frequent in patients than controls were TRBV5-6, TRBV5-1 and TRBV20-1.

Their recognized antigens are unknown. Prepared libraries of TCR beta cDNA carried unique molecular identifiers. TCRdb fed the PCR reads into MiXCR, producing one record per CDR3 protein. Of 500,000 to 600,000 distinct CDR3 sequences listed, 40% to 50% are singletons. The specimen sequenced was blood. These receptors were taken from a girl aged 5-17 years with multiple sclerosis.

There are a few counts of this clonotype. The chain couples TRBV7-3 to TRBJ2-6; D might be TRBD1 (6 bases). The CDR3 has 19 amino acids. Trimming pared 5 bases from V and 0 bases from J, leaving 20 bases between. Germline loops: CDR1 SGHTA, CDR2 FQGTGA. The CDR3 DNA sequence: TGTGCCAGCAGCCCCCACCTCGGGGACACGAGCTCTGGGGCCAACGTCCTGACTTTC. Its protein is CASSPHLGDTSSGANVLTF. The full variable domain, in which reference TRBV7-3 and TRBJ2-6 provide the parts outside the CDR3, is GAGVSQTPSNKVTEKGKYVELRCDPISGHTALYWYRQSLGQGPEFLIYFQGTGAADDSGLPNDRFFAVRPEGSVSTLKIQRTERGDSAVYLCASSPHLGDTSSGANVLTFGAGSRLTVL.

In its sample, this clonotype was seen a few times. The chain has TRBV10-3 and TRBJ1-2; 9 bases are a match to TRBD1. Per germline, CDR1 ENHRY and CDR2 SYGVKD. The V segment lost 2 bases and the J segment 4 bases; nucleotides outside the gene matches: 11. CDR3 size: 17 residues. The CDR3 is CAISEHGGDRASYGYTF. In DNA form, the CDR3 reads TGTGCCATCAGTGAGCACGGCGGGGACAGGGCCAGCTATGGCTACACCTTC.

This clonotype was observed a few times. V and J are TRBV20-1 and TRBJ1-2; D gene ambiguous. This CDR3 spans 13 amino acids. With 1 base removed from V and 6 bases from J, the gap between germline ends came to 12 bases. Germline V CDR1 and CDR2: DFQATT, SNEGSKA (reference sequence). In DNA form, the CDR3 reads TGCAGTGCTAGAGTGGAAGGAATCAATGGCTACACCTTC. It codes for CSARVEGINGYTF.